This TCR beta chain was found in a study of blood T cell repertoires in COVID-19. Study details: The study drew acute and convalescent COVID-19 samples from the United States, Italy and Spain. Nucleic acid was either cDNA or gDNA, and it came from T cells, B-cell-depleted T cells, or PBMCs.

Original processing notes: Using reference gene primer amplification, nucleated cell counts were estimated. Here immunoSEQ multiplex PCR was the method, and the copy in TCRdb shows in-frame clones only, minus some. V, J and clone size were drawn from that table, and D and trimming were deduced from the DNA. The table lists roughly 50,000 clones, more than 75% of them singletons. Per the germline V gene, CDR1 is SGHRS and CDR2 is YFSETQ. V dropped 0 bases and J dropped 6 bases, with 10 bases sitting between them. There are 15 residues in the CDR3. The V and J genes are TRBV5-1 and TRBJ1-6; D gene uncertain. This TCR was recovered from a woman aged 55-75 years with acute or convalescent COVID-19. The sequencing sample was made of peripheral blood. The CDR3 DNA follows: TGCGCCAGCAGCTTGGAACGGAGCTTTAATTCACCCCTCCACTTT. This sequence encodes CASSLERSFNSPLHF.